This entry describes one TCR beta chain. Its recognized antigen is unknown. Germline is not matched at one junction end, which may reflect a read error. The data derive from a study listed by TCRdb under 2017. With regard to the full study: To characterize human CD8+ TCR repertoires that recognize immunodominant viral antigens, the researchers relied on sequence and structural analyses.

Sequenced using an Illumina HiSeq 2500. In-frame beta chains were kept once TCRdb had trimmed the public reads at Q25 with fastp and called clones with MiXCR. Each CDR3 protein appears once, grouped with its most common genes and DNA. The sample includes 850 to 1,200 distinct CDR3 sequences, with approximately 41% observed a single time. Of the sample, less than 65% is held by the ten largest clones. The CDR3 holds 13 amino acids from the cysteine to the phenylalanine. The kept DNA is CDR3 alone, 39 bases in frame from the first base. CDR1 and CDR2 were assigned from the germline V gene (reference sequence) as LNHDA and SQIVND. Study-level results and caveats: Reports indicated that CD8+ TCR repertoires specific to different immunodominant viral antigens were highly diverse and distinct from one another.

What was sequenced was CD8+ T cells (not recorded whether cultured). The chain is assembled from TRBV19 and TRBJ2-3, with the D gene call left open. The TCR originated in a male donor. The DNA sequence is TGTACCAGTAGTATGAGGAGCACAGATGCGCAGTATTTT. Its amino acids are CTSSMRSTDAQYF.